The rows below give T cell receptor beta chains drawn from one sample of a study of T cells in Graves' hyperthyroidism and ophthalmopathy. From the multiplex PCR reads, TCRdb called clonotypes with MiXCR, one entry per CDR3 protein. The top ten hold 6.5% to 9% of the sample, which has 500,000 to 800,000 distinct CDR3 sequences, nearly 45% seen once. The sample taken for sequencing was peripheral blood or thyroid tissue (not recorded which). These receptors were taken from an adult man with Graves' disease, either hyperthyroidism or ophthalmopathy (not recorded which). The CDR3 runs from the conserved cysteine through the conserved F or W. The D gene is left open where the match is weak. Size is stated for part of the rows, as once, few or many counts, or as a class when the clone is expanded.

>-|-|TRBV7-2|TRBJ2-5|14
TGTGCCAGCAGCCCACAACGGGGAGGAGAGACCCAGTACTTC
CASSPQRGGETQYF
>few|TRBD1|TRBV20-1|TRBJ2-7|15
TGCAGTGCTACAAAGACAGGGGGATATGTGGGAGAGCAGTACTTC
CSATKTGGYVGEQYF
>-|-|TRBV15|TRBJ1-1|12
TGTGCCACCAGCAGAGCGGGCACTGAAGCTTTCTTT
CATSRAGTEAFF
>-|TRBD1|TRBV2|TRBJ1-6|14
TGTGCCAGCAGCCTGGGACAGGCGAATTCACTCCTCCACTTT
CASSLGQANSLLHF
>-|TRBD2|TRBV13|TRBJ2-7|16
TGTGCCAGCAGCTTAGGGGGACTAGCGGGATCCGACGAGCAGTACTTC
CASSLGGLAGSDEQYF
>-|TRBD1|TRBV11-1|TRBJ1-2|14
TGTGCTAGGCCCCTGACAGGGAATATCTATGGCTACACCTTC
CARPLTGNIYGYTF
>-|-|TRBV29-1|TRBJ1-5|13
TGCAGCGCGAGGGGGGGGGCAAGGCAGCCCCAGCATTTT
CSARGGARQPQHF
>many|TRBD1|TRBV7-2|TRBJ1-1|15
TGTGCCAGCAGTAGGAACAGGGGGATGTTCACTGAAGCTTTCTTT
CASSRNRGMFTEAFF
>-|TRBD1|TRBV2|TRBJ2-7|16
TGTGCCAGCAGTGAAGGGACAGGCAGTGGTGGCTACGAGCAGTACTTC
CASSEGTGSGGYEQYF
>-|-|TRBV25-1|TRBJ1-2|14
TGTGCCAGCAGTGAACATCACGGGACTTTGGGCTACACCTTC
CASSEHHGTLGYTF
>-|-|TRBV9|TRBJ1-1|14
TGTGCCAGCAGCTTCACAGGGAGTCCCACTGAAGCTTTCTTT
CASSFTGSPTEAFF
>-|-|TRBV5-1|TRBJ2-2|14
TGCGCCAACAGCTTGGAAGGATACACCGGGGAGCTGTTTTTT
CANSLEGYTGELFF
>-|-|TRBV7-2|TRBJ1-4|14
TGTGCCAGCGCCCAAGGTGCAACTAATGAAAAACTGTTTTTT
CASAQGATNEKLFF
>-|TRBD1|TRBV9|TRBJ1-6|16
TGTGCCAGCAGCGTAGAACAGGGGGCGATGGGTTCACCCCTCCACTTT
CASSVEQGAMGSPLHF
>-|-|TRBV7-2|TRBJ1-1|15
TGTGCCAGCAGCACCCGGGGACTCTTGAACACTGAAGCTTTCTTT
CASSTRGLLNTEAFF
>-|-|TRBV7-2|TRBJ1-5|15
TGTGCCAGCAGCCCCCGGTGGGGGCGGAATCAGCCCCAGCATTTT
CASSPRWGRNQPQHF
>many|-|TRBV2|TRBJ1-5|15
TGTGCCAGCAGGGGGGGCCAGGGAATGGGTCAGCCCCAGCATTTT
CASRGGQGMGQPQHF
>-|-|TRBV5-1|TRBJ1-4|13
TGCGCCAGCAGCTTGCTGACAGATGAAAAACTGTTTTTT
CASSLLTDEKLFF
>many|-|TRBV10-2|TRBJ1-2|14
TGCGCCAGCAGTTTGTCCCCAGGGAGGGATGGCTACACCTTC
CASSLSPGRDGYTF
>-|TRBD1|TRBV7-8|TRBJ2-7|13
TGTGCCAGCAGCATCACAGGGGGATGGGGCCAGTACTTC
CASSITGGWGQYF
>few|-|TRBV2|TRBJ1-3|14
TGTGCCAGCAGTTTAAACCTCCGGGCCAACACCATATATTTT
CASSLNLRANTIYF
>few|TRBD1|TRBV5-1|TRBJ2-7|13
TGCGCCAGCAGCTTGAACAGGGGCCACGAGCAGTACTTC
CASSLNRGHEQYF
>many|-|TRBV29-1|TRBJ2-2|13
TGCAGCGTTAATCAGGGTAACACCGGGGAGCTGTTTTTT
CSVNQGNTGELFF